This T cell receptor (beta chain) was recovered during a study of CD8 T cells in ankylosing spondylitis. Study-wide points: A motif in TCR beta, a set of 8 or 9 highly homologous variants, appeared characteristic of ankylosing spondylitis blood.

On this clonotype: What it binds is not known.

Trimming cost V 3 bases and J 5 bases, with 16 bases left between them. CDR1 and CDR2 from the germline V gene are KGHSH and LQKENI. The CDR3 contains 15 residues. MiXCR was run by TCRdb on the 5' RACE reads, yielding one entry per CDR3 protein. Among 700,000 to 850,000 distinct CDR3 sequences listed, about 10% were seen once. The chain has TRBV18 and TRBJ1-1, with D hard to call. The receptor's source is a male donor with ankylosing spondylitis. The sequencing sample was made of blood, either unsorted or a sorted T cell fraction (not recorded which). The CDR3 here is CASSPSLLLGTEAFF. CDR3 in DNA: TGTGCCAGCTCACCGTCCCTCCTCCTGGGGACTGAAGCTTTCTTT.